This is a list of T cell receptor beta chains from one sample in a study of blood T cell repertoires in COVID-19. Generated by immunoSEQ multiplex PCR, the TCRdb table keeps only in-frame clones and is missing some. The profile covers roughly 70,000 clones, with under 90% appearing a single time and around a sixth taken by the ten largest. Sequencing used peripheral blood. Receptors were obtained from a man in his 70s who had recovered from COVID-19. The CDR3 runs from the conserved cysteine through the conserved F or W. D genes are given only for firm matches. The size entry is marked missing in some rows and otherwise reads once, few, many or a size class.

D: TRBD1; J: TRBJ1-5; V: TRBV7-8; size: .; CDR3: CASSPRTGDRDQPQHF; DNA: TGTGCCAGCAGCCCCCGGACAGGGGATCGCGATCAGCCCCAGCATTTT
D: TRBD2; J: TRBJ2-5; V: TRBV24-1; size: .; CDR3: CATSEPGLAGGETQYF; DNA: TGTGCCACCAGTGAACCGGGACTAGCGGGGGGGGAGACCCAGTACTTC
D: TRBD1; J: TRBJ2-7; V: TRBV11-2; size: .; CDR3: CASSQGQGADYEQYF; DNA: TGTGCCAGCAGCCAGGGACAGGGGGCTGACTACGAGCAGTACTTC
D: TRBD1; J: TRBJ1-5; V: TRBV27; size: .; CDR3: CASSFSGRGINQPQHF; DNA: TGTGCCAGCAGTTTTTCAGGCAGGGGGATCAATCAGCCCCAGCATTTT
D: TRBD1; J: TRBJ2-7; V: TRBV5-4; size: .; CDR3: CASSWGSTGSNSGQYF; DNA: TGTGCCAGCAGCTGGGGATCGACAGGGAGTAATTCGGGGCAGTACTTC
D: TRBD2; J: TRBJ2-1; V: TRBV10-3; size: once; CDR3: CAISVLAGPYNEQFF; DNA: TGTGCCATCAGTGTATTAGCGGGTCCCTACAATGAGCAGTTCTTC
D: .; J: TRBJ1-5; V: TRBV21-1; size: .; CDR3: CASRDRDRLYSNQPQHF; DNA: TGTGCCAGCAGAGACCGGGACAGGCTTTATAGCAATCAGCCCCAGCATTTT
D: .; J: TRBJ2-5; V: TRBV19; size: .; CDR3: CASSRQDNQETQYF; DNA: TGTGCCAGTAGTAGACAGGATAACCAAGAGACCCAGTACTTC
D: .; J: TRBJ1-4; V: TRBV28; size: .; CDR3: CASSLGGTNEKLFF; DNA: TGTGCCAGCAGTTTGGGGGGAACTAATGAAAAACTGTTTTTT
D: .; J: TRBJ2-1; V: TRBV5-1; size: .; CDR3: CASTSPGMSSYNEQFF; DNA: TGCGCCAGCACATCTCCCGGGATGAGCTCCTACAATGAGCAGTTCTTC
D: TRBD2; J: TRBJ2-5; V: TRBV4-3; size: .; CDR3: CASSQDRLAEQETQYF; DNA: TGCGCCAGCAGCCAAGATAGACTAGCGGAGCAAGAGACCCAGTACTTC
D: TRBD1; J: TRBJ2-7; V: TRBV10-3; size: .; CDR3: CAISGTGGTYEQYF; DNA: TGTGCCATCAGTGGGACAGGGGGCACCTACGAGCAGTACTTC
D: .; J: TRBJ2-5; V: TRBV7-9; size: .; CDR3: CASSPGTTSETQYF; DNA: TGTGCCAGCAGCCCCGGGACAACTTCAGAGACCCAGTACTTC
D: .; J: TRBJ2-7; V: TRBV7-2; size: once; CDR3: CASSQGGVLGLRNEQYF; DNA: TGTGCCAGCAGCCAAGGGGGGGTACTAGGTTTGAGGAACGAGCAGTACTTC
D: TRBD2; J: TRBJ2-7; V: TRBV20-1; size: .; CDR3: CSASVQGLAYEQYF; DNA: TGCAGTGCTAGTGTACAGGGACTAGCGTACGAGCAGTACTTC
D: .; J: TRBJ1-2; V: TRBV18; size: .; CDR3: CASSPNEVVDGYTF; DNA: TGTGCCAGCTCACCAAATGAGGTAGTGGATGGCTACACCTTC
D: .; J: TRBJ2-2; V: TRBV9; size: .; CDR3: CASSLIQDTGELFF; DNA: TGTGCCAGCAGCCTCATACAGGACACCGGGGAGCTGTTTTTT
D: TRBD2; J: TRBJ2-2; V: TRBV7-9; size: .; CDR3: CASSQGTRAIGELFF; DNA: TGTGCCAGCAGCCAGGGGACTAGGGCAATCGGGGAGCTGTTTTTT
D: TRBD2; J: TRBJ2-3; V: TRBV11-3; size: .; CDR3: CASSSRRGATDTQYF; DNA: TGTGCCAGCAGCTCCCGGCGGGGGGCCACAGATACGCAGTATTTT
D: .; J: TRBJ1-2; V: TRBV7-9; size: .; CDR3: CASSSVHRSNYGYTF; DNA: TGTGCCAGCAGTTCCGTCCATCGGTCTAACTATGGCTACACCTTC
D: .; J: TRBJ2-4; V: TRBV27; size: .; CDR3: CASSLTDAGKNIQYF; DNA: TGTGCCAGCAGTTTAACGGACGCGGGCAAAAACATTCAGTACTTC
D: TRBD2; J: TRBJ2-4; V: TRBV7-2; size: .; CDR3: CASSLATSGRARYF; DNA: TGTGCCAGCAGCTTGGCGACTAGCGGGAGGGCAAGGTACTTC
D: .; J: TRBJ2-1; V: TRBV11-2; size: .; CDR3: CASSSSGWYNEQFF; DNA: TGTGCCAGCAGCAGTAGCGGTTGGTACAATGAGCAGTTCTTC
D: TRBD2; J: TRBJ2-1; V: TRBV5-1; size: few; CDR3: CASSLNLAGGPDNEQFF; DNA: TGCGCCAGCAGCTTGAATTTAGCGGGGGGGCCCGACAATGAGCAGTTCTTC
D: TRBD1; J: TRBJ1-2; V: TRBV18; size: .; CDR3: CASSQTDRTGGGYTF; DNA: TGTGCCAGCTCACAAACGGATCGGACAGGTGGAGGCTACACCTTC
D: .; J: TRBJ2-3; V: TRBV3-1/TRBV3-2; size: few; CDR3: CASSQEGGTDTQYF; DNA: TGTGCCAGCAGCCAAGAGGGCGGCACAGATACGCAGTATTTT
D: .; J: TRBJ2-5; V: TRBV5-1; size: .; CDR3: CASRHGEARETQYF; DNA: TGCGCCAGCAGGCATGGCGAGGCCAGAGAGACCCAGTACTTC
D: .; J: TRBJ2-7; V: TRBV2; size: .; CDR3: CASSEGWGGEQYF; DNA: TGTGCCAGCAGTGAGGGGTGGGGCGGCGAGCAGTACTTC
D: .; J: TRBJ1-1; V: TRBV6-5; size: .; CDR3: CASSRGGTEAFF; DNA: TGTGCCAGCAGTCGTGGCGGCACTGAAGCTTTCTTT
D: TRBD1; J: TRBJ2-2; V: TRBV19; size: .; CDR3: CASNRQGAINTGELFF; DNA: TGTGCCAGTAATAGACAGGGGGCTATTAACACCGGGGAGCTGTTTTTT
D: TRBD1; J: TRBJ1-3; V: TRBV5-1; size: .; CDR3: CASSPLYRGSADTIYF; DNA: TGCGCCAGCAGCCCTCTTTACAGGGGCTCGGCGGACACCATATATTTT
D: TRBD1; J: TRBJ2-7; V: TRBV5-6; size: .; CDR3: CASSKITGTGGYEQYF; DNA: TGTGCCAGCAGCAAGATAACCGGGACAGGGGGCTACGAGCAGTACTTC
D: .; J: TRBJ1-2; V: TRBV5-6; size: .; CDR3: CASSLEGGWGHTF; DNA: TGTGCCAGCAGCTTGGAGGGAGGGTGGGGGCACACCTTC
D: .; J: TRBJ1-2; V: TRBV5-5; size: once; CDR3: CASSLGGYGYTF; DNA: TGTGCCAGCAGCTTAGGGGGCTATGGCTACACCTTC
D: TRBD2; J: TRBJ2-1; V: TRBV4-3; size: few; CDR3: CASSQQLAGVYNEQFF; DNA: TGCGCCAGCAGCCAACAGCTAGCGGGGGTTTACAATGAGCAGTTCTTC
D: TRBD1; J: TRBJ1-6; V: TRBV19; size: .; CDR3: CASSPRTGAYNSPLHF; DNA: TGTGCCAGTAGTCCCCGGACAGGGGCCTATAATTCACCCCTCCACTTT
D: TRBD1; J: TRBJ1-2; V: TRBV9; size: .; CDR3: CASSVSGQGASNYGYTF; DNA: TGTGCCAGCAGCGTTTCGGGACAGGGAGCTTCTAACTATGGCTACACCTTC
D: .; J: TRBJ1-6; V: TRBV6-4; size: .; CDR3: CASQLRDIKNSPLHF; DNA: TGTGCCAGCCAACTCAGGGATATAAAAAATTCACCCCTCCACTTT
D: .; J: TRBJ2-5; V: TRBV7-2; size: .; CDR3: CASSFPGETQYF; DNA: TGTGCCAGCAGCTTCCCGGGGGAGACCCAGTACTTC
D: .; J: TRBJ2-1; V: TRBV3-1/TRBV3-2; size: few; CDR3: CASSQQTSQTEQFF; DNA: TGTGCCAGCAGCCAGCAGACTAGTCAGACTGAGCAGTTCTTC